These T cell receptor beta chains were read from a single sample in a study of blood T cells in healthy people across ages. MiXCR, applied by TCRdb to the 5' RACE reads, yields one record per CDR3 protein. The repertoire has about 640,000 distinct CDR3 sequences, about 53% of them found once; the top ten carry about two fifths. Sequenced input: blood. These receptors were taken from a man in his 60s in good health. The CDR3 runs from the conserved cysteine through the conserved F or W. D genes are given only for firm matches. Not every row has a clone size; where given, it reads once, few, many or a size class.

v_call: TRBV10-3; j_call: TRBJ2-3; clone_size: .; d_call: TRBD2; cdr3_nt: TGTGCCATCAGCGTCAGCGGGGGGCCCGCAGATACGCAGTATTTT; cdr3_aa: CAISVSGGPADTQYF
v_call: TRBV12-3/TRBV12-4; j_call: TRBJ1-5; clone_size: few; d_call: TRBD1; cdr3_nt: TGTGCCAGCAGCCCGCCCGGGACAGGGGGTCAGCCCCAGCATTTT; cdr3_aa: CASSPPGTGGQPQHF
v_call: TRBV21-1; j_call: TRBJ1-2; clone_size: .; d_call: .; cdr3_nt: TGTGCCAGCAGCAAATCCGGGACAGGGGGCGACGGCTACACCTTC; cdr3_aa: CASSKSGTGGDGYTF
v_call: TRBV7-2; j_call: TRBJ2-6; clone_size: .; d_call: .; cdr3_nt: TGTGCCAGCAGCTTACGGAGTGCCGGGGCCAACGTCCTGACTTTC; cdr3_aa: CASSLRSAGANVLTF
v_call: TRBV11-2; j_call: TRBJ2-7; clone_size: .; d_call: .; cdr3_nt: TGTGCCAGCAGCTGGGGACTCTCAACGGACGAGCAGTACTTC; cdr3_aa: CASSWGLSTDEQYF
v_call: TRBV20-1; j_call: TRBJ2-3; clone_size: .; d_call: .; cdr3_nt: TGCAGTGCTAGAGTTGTGGAGCGGGGCACAGATACGCAGTATTTT; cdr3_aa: CSARVVERGTDTQYF
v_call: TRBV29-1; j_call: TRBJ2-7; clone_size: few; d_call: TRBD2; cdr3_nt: TGCAGCGTGGGAACTAGCGGGGGAGGGTACGAGCAGTACTTC; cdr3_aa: CSVGTSGGGYEQYF
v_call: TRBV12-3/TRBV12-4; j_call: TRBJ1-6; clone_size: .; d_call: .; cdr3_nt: TGTGCCAGCAGTTCCGTGGGGGGGCTAAGCTCCTATAATTCACCCCTCCACTTT; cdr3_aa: CASSSVGGLSSYNSPLHF
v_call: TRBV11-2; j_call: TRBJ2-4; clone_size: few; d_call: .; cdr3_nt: TGTGCCAGCAGCGAGACAGCTCTAGCCAAAAACATTCAGTACTTC; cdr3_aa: CASSETALAKNIQYF
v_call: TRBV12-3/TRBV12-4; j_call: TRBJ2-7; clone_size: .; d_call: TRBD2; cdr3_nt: TGTGCCAGCAGTTTCGGTCCGAGCGGGGGGGAGAACTACGAGCAGTACTTC; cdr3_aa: CASSFGPSGGENYEQYF
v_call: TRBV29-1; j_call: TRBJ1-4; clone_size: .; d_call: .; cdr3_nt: TGCAGCGTTGAAGATGGCTATGAAAAACTGTTTTTT; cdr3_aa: CSVEDGYEKLFF
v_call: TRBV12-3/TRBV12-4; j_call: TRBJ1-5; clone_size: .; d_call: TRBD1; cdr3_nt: TGTGCCAGCAGCCATGGGACAGGGGGTAGCAATCAGCCCCAGCATTTT; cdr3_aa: CASSHGTGGSNQPQHF